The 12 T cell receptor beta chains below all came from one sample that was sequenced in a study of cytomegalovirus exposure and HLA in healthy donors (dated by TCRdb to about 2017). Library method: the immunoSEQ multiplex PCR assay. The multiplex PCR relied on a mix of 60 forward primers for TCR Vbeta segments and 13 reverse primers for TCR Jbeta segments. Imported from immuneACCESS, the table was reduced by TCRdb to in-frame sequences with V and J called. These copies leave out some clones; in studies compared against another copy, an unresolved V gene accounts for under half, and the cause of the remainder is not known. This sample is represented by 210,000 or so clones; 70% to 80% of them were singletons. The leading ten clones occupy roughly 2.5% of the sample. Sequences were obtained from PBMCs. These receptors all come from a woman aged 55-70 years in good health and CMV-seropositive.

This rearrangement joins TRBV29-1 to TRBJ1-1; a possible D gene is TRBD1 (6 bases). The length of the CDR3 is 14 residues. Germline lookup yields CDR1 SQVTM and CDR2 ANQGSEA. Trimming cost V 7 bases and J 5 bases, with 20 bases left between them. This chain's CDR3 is CSAASYRDGTEAFF. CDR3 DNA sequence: TGCAGCGCCGCGAGTTACAGGGATGGGACTGAAGCTTTCTTT.

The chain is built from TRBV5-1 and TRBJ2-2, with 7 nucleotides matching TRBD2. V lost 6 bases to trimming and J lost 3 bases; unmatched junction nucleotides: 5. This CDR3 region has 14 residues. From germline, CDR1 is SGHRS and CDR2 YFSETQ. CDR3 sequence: CASMGGVYTGELFF. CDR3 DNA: TGCGCCAGCATGGGAGGGGTGTACACCGGGGAGCTGTTTTTT.

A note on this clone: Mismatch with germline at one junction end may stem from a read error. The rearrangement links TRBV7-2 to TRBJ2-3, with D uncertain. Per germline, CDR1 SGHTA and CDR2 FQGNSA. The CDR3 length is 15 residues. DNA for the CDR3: TGTGCCAGCACCGACGGTAGAGTCAGCACAGATATGCAGTATTTT. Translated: CASTDGRVSTDMQYF.

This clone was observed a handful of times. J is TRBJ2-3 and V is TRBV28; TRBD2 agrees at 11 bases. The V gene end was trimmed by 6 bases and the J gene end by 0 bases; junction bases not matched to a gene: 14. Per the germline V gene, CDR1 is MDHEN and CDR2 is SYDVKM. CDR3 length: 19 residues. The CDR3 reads CASSTGLAAISPSTDTQYF. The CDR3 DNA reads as TGTGCCAGCAGCACGGGACTAGCGGCGATTAGTCCTAGCACAGATACGCAGTATTTT.

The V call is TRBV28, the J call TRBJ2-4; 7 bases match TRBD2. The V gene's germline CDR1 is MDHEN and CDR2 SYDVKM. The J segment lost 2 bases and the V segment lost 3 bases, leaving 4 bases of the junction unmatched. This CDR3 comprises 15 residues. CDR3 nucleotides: TGTGCCAGCAGTTTTGGGGGGGTAACCAAAAACATTCAGTACTTC. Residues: CASSFGGVTKNIQYF.

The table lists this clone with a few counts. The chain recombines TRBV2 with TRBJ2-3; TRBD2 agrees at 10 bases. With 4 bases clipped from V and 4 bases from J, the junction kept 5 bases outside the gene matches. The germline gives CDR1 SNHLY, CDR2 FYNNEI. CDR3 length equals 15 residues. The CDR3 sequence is CASSVLAGPPDTQYF. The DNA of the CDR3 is TGTGCCAGCAGTGTACTAGCGGGACCCCCAGATACGCAGTATTTT.

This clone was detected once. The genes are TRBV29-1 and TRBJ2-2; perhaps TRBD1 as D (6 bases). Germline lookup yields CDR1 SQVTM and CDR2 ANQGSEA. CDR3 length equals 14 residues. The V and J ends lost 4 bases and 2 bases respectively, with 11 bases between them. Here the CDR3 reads CSVADRRNTGELFF. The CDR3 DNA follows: TGCAGCGTTGCCGACAGGCGAAACACCGGGGAGCTGTTTTTT.

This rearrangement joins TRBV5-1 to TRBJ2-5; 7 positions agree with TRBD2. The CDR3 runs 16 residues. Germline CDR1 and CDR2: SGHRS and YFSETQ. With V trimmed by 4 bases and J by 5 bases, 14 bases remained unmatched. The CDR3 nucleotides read TGCGCCAGCAGCACCCGCTCTGCGGGGGTGGGTGAGACCCAGTACTTC. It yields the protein CASSTRSAGVGETQYF.

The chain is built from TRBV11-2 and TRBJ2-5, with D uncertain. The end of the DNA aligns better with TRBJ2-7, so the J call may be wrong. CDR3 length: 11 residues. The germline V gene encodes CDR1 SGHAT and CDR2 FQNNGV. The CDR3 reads CASSSYYEQYF. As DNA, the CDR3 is TGTGCCAGCAGCTCATATTACGAGCAGTACTTC.

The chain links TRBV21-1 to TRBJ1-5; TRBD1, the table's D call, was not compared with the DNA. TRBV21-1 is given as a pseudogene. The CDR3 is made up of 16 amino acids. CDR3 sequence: CASSKAVRGANQPQHF. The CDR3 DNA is TGTGCCAGCAGCAAAGCTGTCAGGGGTGCCAATCAGCCCCAGCATTTT.

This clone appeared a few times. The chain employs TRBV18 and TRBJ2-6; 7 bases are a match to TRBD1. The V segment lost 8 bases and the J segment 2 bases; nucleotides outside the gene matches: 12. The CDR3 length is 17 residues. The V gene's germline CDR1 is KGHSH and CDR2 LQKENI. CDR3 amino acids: CASNSGTGVAGANVLTF. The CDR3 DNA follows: TGTGCCAGCAACTCCGGAACAGGGGTTGCTGGGGCCAACGTCCTGACTTTC.

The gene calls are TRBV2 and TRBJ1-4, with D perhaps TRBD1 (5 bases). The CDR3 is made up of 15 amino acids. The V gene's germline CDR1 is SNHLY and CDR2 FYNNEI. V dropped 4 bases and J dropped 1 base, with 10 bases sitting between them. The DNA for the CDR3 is TGTGCCAGCAGTGCTCGGGGGGTAACTAATGAAAAACTGTTTTTT. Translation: CASSARGVTNEKLFF.